This T cell receptor (beta chain) was sequenced during a study of OX40 agonist ivuxolimab in advanced cancers. Study-wide context: Ivuxolimab was an agonistic, fully human IgG2 monoclonal antibody directed against OX40 (CD134), a costimulatory receptor. The purpose of peripheral TCRbeta sequencing was to test whether ivuxolimab changed TCR sequence diversity and led to clonal T-cell expansion. Prior anti-PD-1, anti-PD-L1 or anti-CTLA-4 therapy was permitted, and about 40% of dose-escalation patients had received checkpoint inhibitors. Of the roughly 51 patients in dose escalation, around 19 had hepatocellular carcinoma, about 15 had melanoma, 9 had renal cell carcinoma and 9 had head and neck cancer. Three dose-escalation patients achieved partial responses, one with hepatocellular carcinoma and two with cutaneous melanoma. The dose-escalation cohort was 82.7% male with a mean age of about 58 years, ranging from about 23 to 85. The paper describes the monotherapy dose-escalation part (N = 52 patients) of the phase I trial of ivuxolimab. Intravenous ivuxolimab was administered to patients every 2 weeks at six dose levels: 0.01, 0.1, 0.3, 1.5, 3 and 10 mg/kg.

Overall study outcomes, separate from this receptor: Low levels of normalized T-cell clonal expansion were also seen in some patients who did not respond. In the 0.1-3.0 mg/kg groups, partial responders had among the lowest normalized peripheral clonal expansion, particularly in CD8+ T cells. After ivuxolimab, more expanded clones were found on average in CD8+ T cells than in CD4+ T cells. At doses from 0.1 to 3.0 mg/kg, clonal expansion was seen in both CD4+ and CD8+ blood T cells between baseline and week 6. Antigen specificity was not determined for the clonally expanded peripheral T cells.

The CDR3, from cysteine to phenylalanine, totals 15 residues. Solely the CDR3 DNA is kept, with 45 bases framed from the first base. CDR1 is given as MGHDK and CDR2 as SYGVNS, both from the germline V gene. Trimming at the junction amounts to 6 bases on V and 9 bases on J, and the germline ends lie 23 bases apart. In regard to this clone: Its antigen is not yet known. No base quality information exists; no much larger clone differs at one position.

Genomic DNA was isolated from the sorted cells so that the TCRbeta CDR3 region could be sequenced. TCRbeta CDR3 regions were sequenced using the immunoSEQ Assay. What TCRdb holds here is the immuneACCESS table cut down to in-frame rearrangements. Part of the clones is not present; checked against another copy, under half of the missing clones reflect an unresolved V gene, and the others are unexplained. The sample table contains approximately 83,000 clones; only one count was recorded for approximately 84% of them. The ten largest clonotypes hold around 4.2% of the sample. The trial excluded patients who had a history of autoimmune disease or were on systemic immunosuppression. Peripheral blood for TCR sequencing was drawn from every dose cohort at baseline, at cycle 4 day 1 and at cycle 7 day 1. Samples were obtained from an open-label, multicenter, first-in-human phase I dose-escalation trial of ivuxolimab. Adults with locally advanced or metastatic melanoma, renal cell, hepatocellular, or head and neck squamous cell carcinoma were enrolled in the trial. Before TCR sequencing, CD4+ T cells and CD8+ T cells were sorted from peripheral blood as separate populations.

This TCR derives from an adult with an advanced solid tumor such as melanoma, head and neck, liver or kidney cancer. This sequence uses TRBV25-1 and TRBJ1-1; TRBD1 is perhaps the D gene, given 6 matching bases. The input for sequencing was CD4+ or CD8+ T cells sorted from blood, taken in a trial of the OX40 agonist ivuxolimab. The CDR3 corresponds to CASSSGAAGTLQAFF. The nucleotide sequence reads as follows: TGTGCCAGCAGCTCTGGGGCCGCAGGGACACTCCAAGCTTTCTTT.